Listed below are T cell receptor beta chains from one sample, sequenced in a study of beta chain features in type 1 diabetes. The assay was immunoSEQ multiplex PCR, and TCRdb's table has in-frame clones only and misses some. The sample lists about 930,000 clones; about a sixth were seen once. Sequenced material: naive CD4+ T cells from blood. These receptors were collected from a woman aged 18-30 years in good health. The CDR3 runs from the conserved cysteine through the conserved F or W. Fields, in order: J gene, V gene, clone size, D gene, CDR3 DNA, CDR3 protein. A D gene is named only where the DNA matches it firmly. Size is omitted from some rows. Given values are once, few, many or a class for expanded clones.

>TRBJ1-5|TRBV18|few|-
TGTGCCAGCTCATCAGACAGAGAGGGGCCCCAGCATTTT
CASSSDREGPQHF
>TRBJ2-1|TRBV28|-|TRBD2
TGTGCCAGCAGATCGAGCGGGAGGCCCCATGAGCAGTTCTTC
CASRSSGRPHEQFF
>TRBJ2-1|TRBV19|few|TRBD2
TGTGCCAGTAGAGTCGGCGGGAGCAATGAGCAGTTCTTC
CASRVGGSNEQFF
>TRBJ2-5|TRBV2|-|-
TGTGCCAGCAGTGTAATGGGTCAGGAGACCCAGTACTTC
CASSVMGQETQYF
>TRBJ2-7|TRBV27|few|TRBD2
TGTGCCAGCAGGACTCCGACTAGCGGGAGATACGAGCAGTACTTC
CASRTPTSGRYEQYF
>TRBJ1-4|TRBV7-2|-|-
TGTGCCAGCAGCACCAGGGTGGGTAATGAAAAACTGTTTTTT
CASSTRVGNEKLFF
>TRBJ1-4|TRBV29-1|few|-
TGCAGCGTTGAACGGGTTACCGAAAAACTGTTTTTT
CSVERVTEKLFF
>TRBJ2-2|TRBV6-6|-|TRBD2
TGTGCCAGCTCGCGACTAGCGGGAGGGATCGGGGAGCTGTTTTTT
CASSRLAGGIGELFF
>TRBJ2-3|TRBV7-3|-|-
TGTGCCAGCAGCTCAGCGCCTAGCACAGATACGCAGTATTTT
CASSSAPSTDTQYF
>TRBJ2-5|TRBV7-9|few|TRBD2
TGTGCCAGCAGCTTAATTCGCGGTCGGACTAGCCAAGAGACCCAGTACTTC
CASSLIRGRTSQETQYF
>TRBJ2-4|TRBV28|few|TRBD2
TGTGCCAGCAGTTTTCCCGCGGGGGTAAACATTCAGTACTTC
CASSFPAGVNIQYF
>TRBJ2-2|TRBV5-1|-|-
TGCGCCAGCAGCTTGGGTCTTGCATTAGGGACTTTAAACACCGGGGAGCTGTTTTTT
CASSLGLALGTLNTGELFF
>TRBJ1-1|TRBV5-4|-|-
TGTGCCAGCAGCTTTATATTATCGGGCACTGAAGCTTTCTTT
CASSFILSGTEAFF
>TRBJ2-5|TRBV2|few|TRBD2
TGTGCCAGCGGGGGGCGGACTAGCGGGAGTAGGGAGACCCAGTACTTC
CASGGRTSGSRETQYF
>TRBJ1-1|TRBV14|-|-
TGTGCCAGCAGTCACCAGACAGGACCCATGAACACTGAAGCTTTCTTT
CASSHQTGPMNTEAFF
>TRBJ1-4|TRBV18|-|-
TGTGCCAGCTCACCTGGGGTTGAAAAACTGTTTTTT
CASSPGVEKLFF
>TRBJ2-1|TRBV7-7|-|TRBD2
TGTGCTAGCAGCTTCCTAGCGGGGAGTCGCCATGAGCAGTTCTTC
CASSFLAGSRHEQFF
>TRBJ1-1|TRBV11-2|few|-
TGTGCCAGCAGCTTACAGAACATGAACACTGAAGCTTTCTTT
CASSLQNMNTEAFF
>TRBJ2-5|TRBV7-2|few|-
TGTGCCAGCAGCTTAGTTTGGGCAGGGATTATCGCCCAGTACTTC
CASSLVWAGIIAQYF
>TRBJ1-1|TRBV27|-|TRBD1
TGTGCCAGCAGTCCCGGGACAGGACAACGCCACACTGAAGCTTTCTTT
CASSPGTGQRHTEAFF
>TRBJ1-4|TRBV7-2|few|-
TGTGCCAGCAAACGATCGACAGGCACTAATGAAAAACTGTTTTTT
CASKRSTGTNEKLFF
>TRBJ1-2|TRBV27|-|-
TGTGCCAGCAGTTTAAAGCCAGCAGGCGAGATGTATGGCTACACCTTC
CASSLKPAGEMYGYTF